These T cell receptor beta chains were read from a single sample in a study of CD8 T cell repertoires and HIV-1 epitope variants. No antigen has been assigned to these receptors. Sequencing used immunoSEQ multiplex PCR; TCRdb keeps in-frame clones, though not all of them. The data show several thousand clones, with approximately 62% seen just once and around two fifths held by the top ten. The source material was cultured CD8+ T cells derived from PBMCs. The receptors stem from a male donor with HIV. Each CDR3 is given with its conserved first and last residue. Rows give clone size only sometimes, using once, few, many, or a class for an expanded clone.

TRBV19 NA CASSITGQAYEQYF
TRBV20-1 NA CSALGETQYF
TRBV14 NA CASSDRGWFDSPLHF
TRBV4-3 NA CASSQDRQGAYSGANVLTF
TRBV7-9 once CASSKPPTSQETQYF
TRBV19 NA CASSIGSGAYNEQFF
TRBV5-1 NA CASSWERGSYNEQFF
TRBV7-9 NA CASSLSDLSYNEQFF
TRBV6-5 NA CASSNFGTGAGGYTF
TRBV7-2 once CASSLVGTGVDTQYF
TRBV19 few CASSIRREKANGELFF
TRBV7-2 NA CASSPGLGDGYTF
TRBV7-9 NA CASSRELTDTQYF
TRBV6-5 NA CASRDSSYNEQFF
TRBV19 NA CASNPTGSSGEKLFF
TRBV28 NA CASSDSYEQYF
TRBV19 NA CASEGTGYEQYF
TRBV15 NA CATSRDPWDSEAFF
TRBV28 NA CASSLSELVLRDEQYF
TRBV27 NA CASSDQGSSYEQYF
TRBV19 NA CASSILEGSGELFF
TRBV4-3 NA CASSRGLIAGGQDTQYF
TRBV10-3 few CAISGDDSYEQYF
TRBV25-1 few CATTSGGSNEQFF
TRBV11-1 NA CASSLAGLSGVQFF
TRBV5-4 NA CASSPTGGRDEQYF
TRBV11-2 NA CASSPRLAGAADTQYF
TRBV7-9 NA CASSLGSFGANVLTF
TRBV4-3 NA CASSLDPRAETQYF
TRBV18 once CASSLADTQYF
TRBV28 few CASSSGAGEQYF
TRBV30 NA CAWSVVELQETQYF
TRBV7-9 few CASSFGTSGTEQFF
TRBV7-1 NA CASSLDGASEQFF
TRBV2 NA CASSDQALRSYNEQFF
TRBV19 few CASSIEGGRSYNEQFF
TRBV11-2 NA CASSESGGLYQETQYF
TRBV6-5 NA CASSSGQNGYTF
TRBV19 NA CASSITGGSGEQYF
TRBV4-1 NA CASSLRLGTGELFF
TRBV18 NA CASSLTSFTGTSMNTEAFF